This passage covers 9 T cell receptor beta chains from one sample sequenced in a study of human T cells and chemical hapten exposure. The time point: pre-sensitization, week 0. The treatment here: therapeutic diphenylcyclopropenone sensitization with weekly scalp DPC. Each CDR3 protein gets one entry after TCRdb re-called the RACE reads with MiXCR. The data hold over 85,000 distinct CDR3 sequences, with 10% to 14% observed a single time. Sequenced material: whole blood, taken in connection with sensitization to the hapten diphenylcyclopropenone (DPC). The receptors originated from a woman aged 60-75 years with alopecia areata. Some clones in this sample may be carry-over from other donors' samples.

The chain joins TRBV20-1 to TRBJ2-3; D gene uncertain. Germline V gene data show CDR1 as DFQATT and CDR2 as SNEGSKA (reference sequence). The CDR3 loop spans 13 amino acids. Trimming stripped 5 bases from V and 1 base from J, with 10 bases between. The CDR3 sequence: CSAPVQGTDTQYF. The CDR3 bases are TGCAGTGCTCCCGTCCAGGGCACAGATACGCAGTATTTT.

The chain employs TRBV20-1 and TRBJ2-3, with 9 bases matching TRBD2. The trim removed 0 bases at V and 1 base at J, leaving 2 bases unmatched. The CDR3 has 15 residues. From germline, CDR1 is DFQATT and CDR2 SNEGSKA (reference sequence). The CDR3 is CSARDGGGGTDTQYF. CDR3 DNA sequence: TGCAGTGCTAGAGATGGCGGGGGGGGCACAGATACGCAGTATTTT.

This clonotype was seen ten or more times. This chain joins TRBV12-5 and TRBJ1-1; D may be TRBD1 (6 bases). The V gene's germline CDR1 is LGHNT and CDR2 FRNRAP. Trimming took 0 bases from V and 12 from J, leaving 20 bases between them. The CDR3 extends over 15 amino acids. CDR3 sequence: CASGLVPGGSGGTFF. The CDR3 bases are TGTGCTAGTGGTTTGGTACCGGGGGGCTCAGGAGGAACTTTCTTT.

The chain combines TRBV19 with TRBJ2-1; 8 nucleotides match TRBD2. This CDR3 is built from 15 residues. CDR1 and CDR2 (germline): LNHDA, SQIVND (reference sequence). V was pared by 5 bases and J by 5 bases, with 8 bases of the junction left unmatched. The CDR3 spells CASSPLAGTDNEQFF. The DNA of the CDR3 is TGTGCCAGTAGTCCGTTAGCGGGAACGGACAATGAGCAGTTCTTC.

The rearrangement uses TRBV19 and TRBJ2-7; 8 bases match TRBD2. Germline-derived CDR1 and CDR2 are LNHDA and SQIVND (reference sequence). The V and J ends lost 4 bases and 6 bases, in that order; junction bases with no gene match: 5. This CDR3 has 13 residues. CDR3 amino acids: CASSTGGAGEQYF. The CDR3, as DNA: TGTGCCAGTAGTACCGGGGGGGCCGGCGAGCAGTACTTC.

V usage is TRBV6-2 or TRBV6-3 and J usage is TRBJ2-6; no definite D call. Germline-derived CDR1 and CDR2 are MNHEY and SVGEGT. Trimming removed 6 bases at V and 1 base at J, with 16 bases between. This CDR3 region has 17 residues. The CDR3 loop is CASSRLEHLSGANVLTF. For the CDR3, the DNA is TGTGCCAGCAGCCGCCTCGAACACCTATCTGGGGCCAACGTCCTGACTTTC.

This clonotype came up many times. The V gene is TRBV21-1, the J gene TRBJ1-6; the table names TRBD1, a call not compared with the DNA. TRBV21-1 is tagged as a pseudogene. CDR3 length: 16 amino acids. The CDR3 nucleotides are TGTGCCAGCAGCAGAACTCTCGACAGGGGGCAGTCACCCCTCCACTTT. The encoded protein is CASSRTLDRGQSPLHF.

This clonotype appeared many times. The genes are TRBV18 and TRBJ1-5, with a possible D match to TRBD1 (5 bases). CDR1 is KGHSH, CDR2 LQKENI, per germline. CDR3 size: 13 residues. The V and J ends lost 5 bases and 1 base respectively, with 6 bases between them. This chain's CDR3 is CASSAGSNQPQHF. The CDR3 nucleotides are TGTGCCAGCTCAGCAGGGAGCAATCAGCCCCAGCATTTT.

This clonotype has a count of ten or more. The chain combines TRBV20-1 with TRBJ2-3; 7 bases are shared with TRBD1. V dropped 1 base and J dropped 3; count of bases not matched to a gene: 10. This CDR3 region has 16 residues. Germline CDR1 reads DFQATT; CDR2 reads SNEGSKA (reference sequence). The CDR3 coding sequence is TGCAGTGCTAGAGTAGGGACAGCAAGGTTGACAGATACGCAGTATTTT. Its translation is CSARVGTARLTDTQYF.